This section outlines one T cell receptor beta chain sequence together with its context. In the study's own analysis: Quantification of nucleated cells was approximated via reference gene primer amplification. Assay used: immunoSEQ multiplex PCR; TCRdb lists only in-frame clones, some missing. The V and J calls and the clone size are those of that table, but D and trimming were determined from the DNA. The sample has about 75,000 clones; about four fifths are singletons. This sample was included in a study of blood T cell repertoires in COVID-19. Study context: COVID-19 samples, acute and convalescent, were from the United States, Italy and Spain. The cDNA or gDNA used as material had been derived from T cells, B-cell-depleted T cells, or PBMCs.

The V gene lost 0 bases and the J gene lost 4 bases, with 10 bases spanning the gap. The CDR3 covers 14 residues. Germline assignment: CDR1 SGHAT and CDR2 FQNNGV. The rearrangement uses TRBV11-2 and TRBJ2-7; D gene unclear. The receptor was derived from a woman of 80 years or more with active or convalescent COVID-19. Material: peripheral blood. DNA for the CDR3: TGTGCCAGCAGCTTAGACCCTGTCCCTTACGAGCAGTACTTC. This encodes CASSLDPVPYEQYF.